What follows are 25 T cell receptor beta chains derived from one specimen sequenced in a study of blood T cell repertoires in COVID-19. Sequenced by immunoSEQ multiplex PCR; TCRdb stores in-frame clones only, minus some. The sample consists of 180,000 or so clones, approximately 83% of them appearing once. Sequenced material: peripheral blood. The origin of the receptors is a human donor with acute or convalescent COVID-19. The donor label of this sample is uncertain.

The chain uses TRBV10-1 and TRBJ2-2; 8 bases agree with TRBD1. CDR1 is WNHNN, CDR2 SYGVQD, per germline (reference sequence). The CDR3 is 15 amino acids. After removal of 3 bases from V and 7 bases from J, the junction contained 7 bases not matched to a gene. CDR3 residues: CASSEVAGGHGELFF. CDR3 bases: TGCGCCAGCAGTGAAGTGGCAGGGGGCCACGGGGAGCTGTTTTTT.

Remarks on this clone: The same CDR3 also results from other DNA sequences found in this sample. V and J are TRBV5-1 and TRBJ2-2; D perhaps matches TRBD1 (7 bases). The CDR3 totals 15 residues. The V and J ends lost 0 bases and 4 bases respectively, with 10 bases between them. The germline V gene has CDR1 SGHRS and CDR2 YFSETQ. CDR3: CASSLGQGGTGELFF. DNA of the CDR3: TGCGCCAGCAGCTTGGGACAGGGAGGCACCGGGGAGCTGTTTTTT.

This rearrangement joins TRBV11-3 to TRBJ1-5, with 8 bases that match TRBD1. Trimming at V came to 5 bases and at J to 5 bases, leaving 5 bases not matched to a gene. Germline assignment: CDR1 SGHNT and CDR2 YENEEA. The CDR3 sequence is 14 residues long. CDR3 nucleotide sequence: TGTGCCAGCAGCCCCGACAGGGGCGATCAGCCCCAGCATTTT. The encoded protein is CASSPDRGDQPQHF.

The chain recombines TRBV2 with TRBJ1-6; possible D gene TRBD1, 5 bases. There are 15 residues in the CDR3. Trimming removed 6 bases at V and 14 bases at J, with 23 bases between. Germline V CDR1 and CDR2: SNHLY, FYNNEI. The CDR3 region is CASSVRDSQHSALHF. CDR3 sequence (DNA): TGTGCCAGCAGCGTTAGAGACAGCCAACATTCGGCCCTCCACTTT.

This clone has just a few counts. The CDR3 loop is CASQGANEKLFF. In nucleotides, the CDR3 is TGTGCCTCACAGGGGGCGAATGAAAAACTGTTTTTT. The chain combines TRBV30 with TRBJ1-4, with TRBD1 identical over 9 bases. After removal of 7 bases from V and 5 bases from J, the junction contained 2 bases not matched to a gene. From germline, CDR1 is GTSNPN and CDR2 SVGIG (reference sequence). This CDR3 has 12 amino acids. The full variable domain, its missing parts supplied by reference TRBV30 and TRBJ1-4, is SQTIHQWPATLVQPVGSPLSLECTVEGTSNPNLYWYRQAAGRGLQLLFYSVGIGQISSEVPQNLSASRPQDRQFILSSKKLLLSDSGFYLCASQGANEKLFFGSGTQLSVL.

V and J are TRBV6-6 and TRBJ1-4; no definite D call. The CDR3 loop spans 13 amino acids. The germline V and J ends were trimmed by 10 bases and 6 bases, with 15 bases remaining between them. Germline V lookup: CDR1 MNHNY, CDR2 SVGAGI (reference sequence). CDR3 bases: TGTGCCACTGCGATAGGAGGCGATGAAAAACTGTTTTTT. Residues: CATAIGGDEKLFF.

This sequence joins TRBV9 and TRBJ2-5; 7 bases agree with TRBD1. The length of the CDR3 is 16 residues. V was clipped by 6 bases and J by 0 bases; unmatched bases: 11. Germline-derived CDR1 and CDR2 are SGDLS and YYNGEE. Here the CDR3 DNA reads TGTGCCAGCACCCAAGGGGGCTCGCCGTACCAAGAGACCCAGTACTTC. Translated: CASTQGGSPYQETQYF.

This clone was observed a few times. The genes are TRBV5-1 and TRBJ2-5, with 16 bases fitting TRBD2. This CDR3 comprises 16 residues. The V segment lost 2 bases and the J segment 5 bases; nucleotides outside the gene matches: 3. Per the germline V gene, CDR1 is SGHRS and CDR2 is YFSETQ. The DNA for the CDR3 is TGCGCCAGCAGCTTTGGGACTAGCGGGGGGGCGGAGACCCAGTACTTC. Its protein product is CASSFGTSGGAETQYF.

V usage is TRBV6-6 and J usage is TRBJ2-2; tentative D call: TRBD2 (6 bases). This CDR3 contains 13 residues. Germline values: CDR1 MNHNY, CDR2 SVGAGI (reference sequence). The V end was cut by 5 bases, the J end by 7 bases, with 11 bases between. The CDR3 DNA sequence: TGTGCCAGCAGTCGCGTCGGGGGCGGGGAGCTGTTTTTT. Its protein product is CASSRVGGGELFF.

This clone was observed once. The CDR3 DNA reads as TGTGCCAGCGCTACGGGGCGCGGGGCCTACGAGCAGTACTTC. It encodes CASATGRGAYEQYF. The chain recombines TRBV7-2 with TRBJ2-7, with a weak D call TRBD2 (6 bases). The CDR3 length is 14 residues. Germline loops: CDR1 SGHTA, CDR2 FQGNSA. V shed 8 bases and J shed 2 bases, with 16 bases lying between them.

The J gene is TRBJ1-1, the V gene TRBV20-1, with a possible D match to TRBD1 (6 bases). Trimming stripped 7 bases from V and 4 bases from J, with 10 bases between. Per germline, CDR1 DFQATT and CDR2 SNEGSKA (reference sequence). The CDR3 runs 11 residues. CDR3: CSVYRVTEAFF. The CDR3 DNA reads as TGCAGTGTGTACAGGGTCACTGAAGCTTTCTTT.

The chain uses TRBV9 and TRBJ1-3; 9 nucleotides line up with TRBD1. The V segment lost 3 bases and the J segment 4 bases; nucleotides outside the gene matches: 5. Germline CDR1 is SGDLS and CDR2 is YYNGEE. The CDR3 runs 15 residues. The CDR3: CASSAGQGTGNTIYF. The CDR3 DNA reads as TGTGCCAGCAGCGCGGGACAGGGAACCGGAAACACCATATATTTT.

V gene TRBV11-2 combines with J gene TRBJ1-3; tentatively, D is TRBD1 (5 bases). This CDR3 contains 17 residues. CDR1 is SGHAT and CDR2 is FQNNGV in the germline V gene. Trimming removed 1 base at V and 0 bases at J, with 13 bases between. CDR3 bases: TGTGCCAGCAGCTTAGTCCCCAGGGTACGCTCTGGAAACACCATATATTTT. Protein sequence: CASSLVPRVRSGNTIYF.

The rearrangement uses TRBV29-1 and TRBJ1-1, with unresolved D. Germline V gene sequence: CDR1 SQVTM, CDR2 ANQGSEA. The CDR3 length is 13 residues. The V and J ends lost 4 bases and 1 base respectively, with 10 bases between them. The chain's CDR3 is CSVAYSPNTEAFF. CDR3 nucleotide sequence: TGCAGCGTTGCCTACAGCCCGAACACTGAAGCTTTCTTT.

The chain combines TRBV7-3 with TRBJ2-7; 11 bases agree with TRBD2. J gave up 2 bases and V 3 bases, and 3 bases lay outside the gene matches. The CDR3 length is 15 residues. Germline V gene data show CDR1 as SGHTA and CDR2 as FQGTGA. The CDR3 here is CASSLSSGGPYEQYF. The DNA for the CDR3 is TGTGCCAGCAGCTTGTCTAGCGGGGGGCCCTACGAGCAGTACTTC.

This sequence joins TRBV4-2 and TRBJ2-1, with D perhaps matching TRBD2 (6 bases). The V end was cut by 3 bases, the J end by 0 bases, with 15 bases between. Germline V CDR1 and CDR2: LGHNA, YNFKEQ. The CDR3 spans 17 residues. CDR3 bases: TGTGCCAGCAGCCAGGCTTTAGCGGTCGGCTCCTACAATGAGCAGTTCTTC. As protein: CASSQALAVGSYNEQFF.

V and J are TRBV9 and TRBJ2-5; 10 positions agree with TRBD1. V shed 4 bases, J shed 7 bases, and the junction held 7 bases outside the gene matches. The CDR3 contains 14 residues. From germline, CDR1 is SGDLS and CDR2 YYNGEE. The CDR3 protein is CASSPRDRGGTQYF. The CDR3 coding sequence is TGTGCCAGCAGCCCTCGGGACAGGGGAGGGACCCAGTACTTC.

V usage is TRBV24-1 and J usage is TRBJ1-3; TRBD1 aligns across 8 bases. CDR3 length: 17 residues. Germline trimming cut 3 bases from V and 5 bases from J; bases unmatched to any gene: 11. Germline CDR1 reads KGHDR; CDR2 reads SFDVKD. CDR3: CATSDRRTGKVRNTIYF. Written as DNA, the CDR3 is TGTGCCACCAGTGATCGCAGGACAGGGAAGGTTAGAAACACCATATATTTT.

This clone was detected only once. The chain employs TRBV5-1 and TRBJ2-3, with 14 bases lining up with TRBD2. Germline CDR1 SGHRS, CDR2 YFSETQ. V gave up 0 bases and J gave up 2 bases; unmatched junction bases: 11. The CDR3 spans 20 residues. CDR3: CASSLGIGGLAGGITDTQYF. The CDR3 nucleotides read TGCGCCAGCAGCTTGGGGATCGGAGGACTAGCGGGGGGAATCACAGATACGCAGTATTTT.

This clone was counted between two and nine times. The J gene is TRBJ2-1, the V gene TRBV6-1; 10 positions agree with TRBD1. This CDR3 contains 16 residues. Germline values: CDR1 MNHNS, CDR2 SASEGT. Trimming took 3 bases from V and 5 from J; bases not matched to a gene: 7. CDR3 protein: CASSEVLGTGDNEQFF. In nucleotides, the CDR3 is TGTGCCAGCAGTGAGGTGTTAGGGACAGGGGACAATGAGCAGTTCTTC.

The rearrangement uses TRBV9 and TRBJ1-1; D perhaps matches TRBD1 (6 bases). V was trimmed by 6 bases and J by 0 bases, leaving 12 bases between them. The CDR3 extends over 14 amino acids. Per the germline V gene, CDR1 is SGDLS and CDR2 is YYNGEE. This CDR3 reads CASTLGQMNTEAFF. The CDR3 nucleotides read TGTGCCAGCACCCTGGGACAAATGAACACTGAAGCTTTCTTT. The full variable domain, rest sourced from reference TRBV9 and TRBJ1-1, is DSGVTQTPKHLITATGQRVTLRCSPRSGDLSVYWYQQSLDQGLQFLIQYYNGEERAKGNILERFSAQQFPDLHSELNLSSLELGDSALYFCASTLGQMNTEAFFGQGTRLTVV.

V and J are TRBV25-1 and TRBJ2-3; no clear D gene. Trimming stripped 5 bases from V and 6 bases from J, with 15 bases between. The CDR3 spans 14 residues. CDR1 is MGHDK, CDR2 SYGVNS, per germline. The CDR3 here is CASSRTPQADTQYF. The CDR3 region has the DNA TGTGCCAGCAGTCGAACGCCTCAGGCGGATACGCAGTATTTT.

The chain joins TRBV18 to TRBJ1-1; unclear D gene. With 3 bases removed from V and 7 bases from J, the gap between germline ends came to 9 bases. Germline V gene data show CDR1 as KGHSH and CDR2 as LQKENI. There are 12 residues in the CDR3. This CDR3 reads CASSPSDGEAFF. CDR3 nucleotides: TGTGCCAGCTCACCTAGCGACGGTGAAGCTTTCTTT.

The chain joins TRBV19 to TRBJ1-4; a possible D gene is TRBD1 (5 bases). This CDR3 is built from 13 residues. The germline V gene encodes CDR1 LNHDA and CDR2 SQIVND (reference sequence). Trimming stripped 10 bases from V and 3 bases from J, with 12 bases between. CDR3 DNA sequence: TGTGCCACTTCGGGGGAGTCTAATGAAAAACTGTTTTTT. Translated, it gives CATSGESNEKLFF. Supplemented by reference TRBV19 and TRBJ1-4, the full variable domain reads DGGITQSPKYLFRKEGQNVTLSCEQNLNHDAMYWYRQDPGQGLRLIYYSQIVNDFQKGDIAEGYSVSREKKESFPLTVTSAQKNPTAFYLCATSGESNEKLFFGSGTQLSVL.

This clone was seen a few times. The V and J genes are TRBV28 and TRBJ2-7; 11 positions match TRBD1. Germline CDR1 and CDR2: MDHEN and SYDVKM. The CDR3 is 15 residues long. V shed 8 bases and J 0 bases; nucleotides not matched to a gene: 6. CDR3 sequence (DNA): TGTGCCAGCCTTGGACAGGGGGCAGGCTCCTACGAGCAGTACTTC. Translation: CASLGQGAGSYEQYF.